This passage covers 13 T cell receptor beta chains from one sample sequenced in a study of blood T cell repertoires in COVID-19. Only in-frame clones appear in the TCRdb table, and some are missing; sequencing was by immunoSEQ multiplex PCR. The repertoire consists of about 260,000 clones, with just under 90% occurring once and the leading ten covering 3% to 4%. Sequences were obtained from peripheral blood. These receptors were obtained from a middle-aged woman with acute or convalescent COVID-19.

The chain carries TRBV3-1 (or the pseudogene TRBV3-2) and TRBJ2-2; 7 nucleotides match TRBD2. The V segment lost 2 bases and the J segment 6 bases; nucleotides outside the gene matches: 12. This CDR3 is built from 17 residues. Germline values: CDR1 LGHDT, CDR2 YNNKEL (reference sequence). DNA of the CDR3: TGTGCCAGCAGCCAATCAGGGAGGGGTCTAGCTCCCGGGGAGCTGTTTTTT. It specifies CASSQSGRGLAPGELFF.

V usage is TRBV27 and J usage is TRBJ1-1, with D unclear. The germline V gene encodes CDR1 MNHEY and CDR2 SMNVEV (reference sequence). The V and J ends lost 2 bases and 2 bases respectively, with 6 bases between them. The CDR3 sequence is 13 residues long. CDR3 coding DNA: TGTGCCAGCAGTTTACAACTCAACACTGAAGCTTTCTTT. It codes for CASSLQLNTEAFF.

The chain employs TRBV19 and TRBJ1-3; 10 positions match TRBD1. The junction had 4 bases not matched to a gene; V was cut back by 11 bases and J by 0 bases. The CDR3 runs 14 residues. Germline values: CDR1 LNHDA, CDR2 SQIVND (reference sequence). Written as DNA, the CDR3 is TGTGCCGTTTGGACAGGGGGCTCTGGAAACACCATATATTTT. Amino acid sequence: CAVWTGGSGNTIYF.

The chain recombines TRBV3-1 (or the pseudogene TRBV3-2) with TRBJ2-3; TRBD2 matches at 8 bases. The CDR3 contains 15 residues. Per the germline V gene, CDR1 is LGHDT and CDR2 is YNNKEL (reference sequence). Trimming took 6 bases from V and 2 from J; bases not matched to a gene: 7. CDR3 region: CASSRTSFITDTQYF. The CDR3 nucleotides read TGTGCCAGCAGTCGGACTAGCTTCATCACAGATACGCAGTATTTT.

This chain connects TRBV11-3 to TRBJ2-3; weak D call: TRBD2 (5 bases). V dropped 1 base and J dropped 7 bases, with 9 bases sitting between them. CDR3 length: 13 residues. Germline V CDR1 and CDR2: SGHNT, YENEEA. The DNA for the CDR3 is TGTGCCAGCAGCTTAGGACCGGGAAATACGCAGTATTTT. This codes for CASSLGPGNTQYF.

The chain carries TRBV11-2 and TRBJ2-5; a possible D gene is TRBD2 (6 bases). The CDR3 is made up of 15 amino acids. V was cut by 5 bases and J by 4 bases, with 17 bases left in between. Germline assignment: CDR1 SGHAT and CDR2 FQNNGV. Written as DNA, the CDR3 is TGTGCCAGCAGCCACCCTGGGACTTACCCAGAGACCCAGTACTTC. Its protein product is CASSHPGTYPETQYF.

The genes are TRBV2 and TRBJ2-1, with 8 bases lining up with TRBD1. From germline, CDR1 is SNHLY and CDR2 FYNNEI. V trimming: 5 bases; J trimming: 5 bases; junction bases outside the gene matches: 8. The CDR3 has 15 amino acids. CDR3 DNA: TGTGCCAGCAGTCCTTCCGGGACAGGCAACAATGAGCAGTTCTTC. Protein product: CASSPSGTGNNEQFF.

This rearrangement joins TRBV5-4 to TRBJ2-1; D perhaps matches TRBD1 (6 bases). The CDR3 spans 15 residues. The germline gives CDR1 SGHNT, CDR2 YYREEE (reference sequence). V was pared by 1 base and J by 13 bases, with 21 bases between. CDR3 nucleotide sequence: TGTGCCAGCAGCTTGTATCAGGGGAATTTGGTTGGACAGTTCTTC. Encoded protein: CASSLYQGNLVGQFF.

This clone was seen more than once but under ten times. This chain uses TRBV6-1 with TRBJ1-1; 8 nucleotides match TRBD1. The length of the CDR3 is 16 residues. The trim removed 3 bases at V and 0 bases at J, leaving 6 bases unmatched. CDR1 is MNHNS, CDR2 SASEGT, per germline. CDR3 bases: TGTGCCAGCAGTGAGGTGCAGGGGGCGATGAACACTGAAGCTTTCTTT. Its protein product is CASSEVQGAMNTEAFF.

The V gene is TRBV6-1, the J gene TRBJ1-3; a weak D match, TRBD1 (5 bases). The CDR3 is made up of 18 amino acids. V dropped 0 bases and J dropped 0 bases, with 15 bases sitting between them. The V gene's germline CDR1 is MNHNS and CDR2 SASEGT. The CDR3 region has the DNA TGTGCCAGCAGTGAAGCATGGCAGGGATTCACCTCTGGAAACACCATATATTTT. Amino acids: CASSEAWQGFTSGNTIYF.

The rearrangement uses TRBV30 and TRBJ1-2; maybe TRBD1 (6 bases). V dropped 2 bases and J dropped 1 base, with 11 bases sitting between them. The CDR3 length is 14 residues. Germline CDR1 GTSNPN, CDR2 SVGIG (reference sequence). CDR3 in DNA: TGTGCCTGGAGTACACAGGGAAATAACTATGGCTACACCTTC. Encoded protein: CAWSTQGNNYGYTF.

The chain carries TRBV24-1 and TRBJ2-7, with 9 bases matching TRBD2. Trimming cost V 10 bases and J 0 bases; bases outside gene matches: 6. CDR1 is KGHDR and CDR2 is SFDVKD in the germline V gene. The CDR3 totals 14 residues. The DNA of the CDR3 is TGTGCCACGATAGCGGGGGAGAGCTCCTACGAGCAGTACGTC. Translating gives CATIAGESSYEQYV.

The CDR3 spells CASSPDSSGNTIYF. The CDR3 DNA follows: TGTGCCAGCTCACCGGACAGTTCTGGAAACACCATATATTTT. The J gene is TRBJ1-3, the V gene TRBV18; TRBD1 is a possible D gene (6 bases). Germline values: CDR1 KGHSH, CDR2 LQKENI. The CDR3 covers 14 residues. Trimming removed 3 bases at V and 1 base at J, with 7 bases between.